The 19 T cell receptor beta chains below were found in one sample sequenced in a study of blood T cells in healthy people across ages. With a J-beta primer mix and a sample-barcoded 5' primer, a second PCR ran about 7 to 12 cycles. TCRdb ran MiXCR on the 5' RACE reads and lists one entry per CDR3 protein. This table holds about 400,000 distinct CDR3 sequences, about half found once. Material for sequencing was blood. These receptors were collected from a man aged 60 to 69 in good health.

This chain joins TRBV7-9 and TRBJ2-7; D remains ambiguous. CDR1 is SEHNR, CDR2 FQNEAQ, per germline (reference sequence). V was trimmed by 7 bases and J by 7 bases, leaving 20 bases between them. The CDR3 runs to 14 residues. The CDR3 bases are TGTGCCAGCAACTTCCGTCCCTCGAACAATGAGCAGTACTTC. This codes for CASNFRPSNNEQYF.

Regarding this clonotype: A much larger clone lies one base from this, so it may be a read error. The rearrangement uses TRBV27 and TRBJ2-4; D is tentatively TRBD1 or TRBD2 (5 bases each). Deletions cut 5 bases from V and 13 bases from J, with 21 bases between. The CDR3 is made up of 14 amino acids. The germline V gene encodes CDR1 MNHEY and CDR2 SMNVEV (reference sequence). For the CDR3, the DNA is TGTGCCAGCAGTGTAAGGCAGGGTCTGGGGGAGCAGTACTTC. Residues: CASSVRQGLGEQYF.

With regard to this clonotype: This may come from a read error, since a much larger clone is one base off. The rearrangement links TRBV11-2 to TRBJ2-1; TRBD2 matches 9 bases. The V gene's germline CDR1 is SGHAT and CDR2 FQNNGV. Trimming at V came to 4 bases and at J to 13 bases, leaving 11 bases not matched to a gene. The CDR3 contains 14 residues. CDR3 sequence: CASSSGLAHETQFF. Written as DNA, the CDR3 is TGTGCCAGCAGCTCGGGACTAGCCCACGAGACCCAGTTCTTC.

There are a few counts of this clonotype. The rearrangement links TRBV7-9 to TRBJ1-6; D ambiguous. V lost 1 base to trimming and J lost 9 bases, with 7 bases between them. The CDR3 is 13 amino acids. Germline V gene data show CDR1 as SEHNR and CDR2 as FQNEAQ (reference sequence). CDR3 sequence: CASSLGDGSPLHF. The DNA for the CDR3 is TGTGCCAGCAGCTTAGGGGATGGTTCACCCCTCCACTTT.

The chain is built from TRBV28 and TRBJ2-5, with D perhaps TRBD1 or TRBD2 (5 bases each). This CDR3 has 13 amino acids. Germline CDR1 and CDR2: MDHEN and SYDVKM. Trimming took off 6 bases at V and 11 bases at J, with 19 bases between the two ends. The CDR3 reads CASRWDPYNEQYF. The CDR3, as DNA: TGTGCCAGCAGGTGGGACCCCTACAATGAGCAGTACTTC.

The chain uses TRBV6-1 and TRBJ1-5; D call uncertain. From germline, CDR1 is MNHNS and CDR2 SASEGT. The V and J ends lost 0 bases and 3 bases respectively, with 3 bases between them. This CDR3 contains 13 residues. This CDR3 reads CASSEAYNQPQHF. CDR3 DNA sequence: TGTGCCAGCAGTGAAGCGTACAATCAGCCCCAGCATTTT.

The CDR3 spells CSAGRRGRTDTQYF. CDR3 nucleotide sequence: TGCAGTGCGGGCAGGAGGGGTCGCACAGATACGCAGTATTTT. V and J are TRBV20-1 and TRBJ2-3, with D maybe TRBD2 (6 bases). The V gene's germline CDR1 is DFQATT and CDR2 SNEGSKA (reference sequence). The V and J ends lost 6 bases and 1 base respectively, with 14 bases between them. The CDR3 is made up of 14 amino acids.

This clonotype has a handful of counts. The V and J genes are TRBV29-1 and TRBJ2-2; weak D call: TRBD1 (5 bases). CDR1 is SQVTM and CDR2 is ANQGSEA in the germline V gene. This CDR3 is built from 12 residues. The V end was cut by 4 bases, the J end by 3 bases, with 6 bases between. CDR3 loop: CSVVGDTGELFF. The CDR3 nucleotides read TGCAGCGTTGTAGGGGACACCGGGGAGCTGTTTTTT.

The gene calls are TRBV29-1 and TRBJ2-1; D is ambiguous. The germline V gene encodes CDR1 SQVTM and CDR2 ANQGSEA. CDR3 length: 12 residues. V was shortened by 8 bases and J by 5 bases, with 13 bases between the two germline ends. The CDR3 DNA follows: TGCAGCATGAGTCCGGTGGACAATGAGCAGTTCTTC. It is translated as CSMSPVDNEQFF.

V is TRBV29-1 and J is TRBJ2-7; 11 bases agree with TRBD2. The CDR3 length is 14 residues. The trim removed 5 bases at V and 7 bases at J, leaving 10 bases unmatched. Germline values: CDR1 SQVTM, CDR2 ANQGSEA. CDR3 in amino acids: CSVQPGLAVNEQYF. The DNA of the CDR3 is TGCAGCGTTCAACCGGGACTAGCGGTCAATGAGCAGTACTTC.

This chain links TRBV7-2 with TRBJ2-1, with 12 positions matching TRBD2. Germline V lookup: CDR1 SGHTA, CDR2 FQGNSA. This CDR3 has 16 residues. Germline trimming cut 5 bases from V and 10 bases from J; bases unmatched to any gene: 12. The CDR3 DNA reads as TGTGCCAGCAGCCCAGGGGAACTAGCGGGAGGTCGGGAGCAGTTCTTC. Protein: CASSPGELAGGREQFF. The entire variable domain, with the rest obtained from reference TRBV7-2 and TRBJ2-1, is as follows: GAGVSQSPSNKVTEKGKDVELRCDPISGHTALYWYRQSLGQGLEFLIYFQGNSAPDKSGLPSDRFSAERTGGSVSTLTIQRTQQEDSAVYLCASSPGELAGGREQFFGPGTRLTVL.

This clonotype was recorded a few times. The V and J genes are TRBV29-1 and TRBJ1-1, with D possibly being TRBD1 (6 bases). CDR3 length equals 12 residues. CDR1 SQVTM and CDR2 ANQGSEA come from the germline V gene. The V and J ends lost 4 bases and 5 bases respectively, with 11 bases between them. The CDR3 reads CSVAGVGTEAFF. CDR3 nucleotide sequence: TGCAGCGTTGCAGGGGTTGGAACTGAAGCTTTCTTT.

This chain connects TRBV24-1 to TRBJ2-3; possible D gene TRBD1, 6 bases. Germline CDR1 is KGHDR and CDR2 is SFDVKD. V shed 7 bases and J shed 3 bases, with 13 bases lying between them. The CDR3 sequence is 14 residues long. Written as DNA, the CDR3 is TGTGCCACCAGCAACAGGGTGTGGACAGATACGCAGTATTTT. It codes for CATSNRVWTDTQYF.

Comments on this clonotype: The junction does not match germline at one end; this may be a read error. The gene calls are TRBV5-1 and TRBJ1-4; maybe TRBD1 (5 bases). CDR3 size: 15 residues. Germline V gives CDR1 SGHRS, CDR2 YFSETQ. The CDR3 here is CASSLFQGPNEELFF. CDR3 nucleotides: TGCGCCAGCAGCTTGTTTCAGGGCCCTAATGAAGAACTGTTTTTT.

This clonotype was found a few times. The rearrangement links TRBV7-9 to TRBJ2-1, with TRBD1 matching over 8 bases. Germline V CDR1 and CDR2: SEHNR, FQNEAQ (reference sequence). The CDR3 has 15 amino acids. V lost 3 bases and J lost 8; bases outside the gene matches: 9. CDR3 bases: TGTGCCAGCAGCTTTCGCAGGGGGCTAGTTGATGAGCAGTTCTTC. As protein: CASSFRRGLVDEQFF.

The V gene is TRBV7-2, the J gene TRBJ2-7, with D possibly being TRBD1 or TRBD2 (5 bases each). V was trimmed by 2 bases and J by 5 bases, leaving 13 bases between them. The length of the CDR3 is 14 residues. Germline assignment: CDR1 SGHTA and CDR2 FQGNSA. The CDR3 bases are TGTGCCAGCAGCTTACGTGAGGGGCGCAACGAGCAGTACTTC. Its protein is CASSLREGRNEQYF.

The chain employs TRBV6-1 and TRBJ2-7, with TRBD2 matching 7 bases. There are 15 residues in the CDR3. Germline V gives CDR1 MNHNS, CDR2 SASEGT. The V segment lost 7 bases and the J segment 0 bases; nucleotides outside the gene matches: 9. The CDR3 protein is CASKGSRGSSYEQYF. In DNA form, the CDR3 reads TGTGCCAGCAAGGGGTCCCGCGGGAGCTCCTACGAGCAGTACTTC.

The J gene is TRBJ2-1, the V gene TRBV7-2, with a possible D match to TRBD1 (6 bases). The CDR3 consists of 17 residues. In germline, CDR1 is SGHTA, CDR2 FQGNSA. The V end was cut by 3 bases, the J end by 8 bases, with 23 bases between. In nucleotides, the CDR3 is TGTGCCAGCAGCTTCGTGGCGCCAGGGGCAGGTAGGGATGAGCAGTTCTTC. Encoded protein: CASSFVAPGAGRDEQFF.

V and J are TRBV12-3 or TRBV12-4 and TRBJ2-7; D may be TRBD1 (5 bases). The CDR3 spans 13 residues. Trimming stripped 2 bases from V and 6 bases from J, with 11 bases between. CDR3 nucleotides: TGTGCCAGCAGTTTAAGGGGTATCGGCGAGCAGTACTTC. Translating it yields CASSLRGIGEQYF.